These 26 T cell receptor beta chains share one sample of origin, sequenced in a study of blood T cell repertoires in COVID-19. Using immunoSEQ multiplex PCR, the repertoire was profiled, and TCRdb retains in-frame clones only, with some absent. The data show some 97,000 clones, 90% seen once. Material: peripheral blood. These receptors were obtained from a man between 60 and 75 years old with acute or convalescent COVID-19.

V usage is TRBV28 and J usage is TRBJ1-2; a weak D match, TRBD1 (5 bases). The CDR3 has 12 amino acids. Germline lookup yields CDR1 MDHEN and CDR2 SYDVKM. V was pared by 7 bases and J by 7 bases, with 13 bases between. The CDR3 DNA sequence: TGTGCCAGCACCTCAGGGTGGCTTGGCTACACCTTC. Its protein is CASTSGWLGYTF.

The rearrangement joins TRBV5-1 to TRBJ1-2; a weak D match, TRBD1 (5 bases). V dropped 4 bases and J dropped 6 bases, with 19 bases sitting between them. CDR1 is SGHRS and CDR2 is YFSETQ in the germline V gene. The CDR3 runs to 15 residues. Written as DNA, the CDR3 is TGCGCCAGCAGCCTGACCGGAGGGGAGTGGGATGGCTACACCTTC. Amino acid sequence: CASSLTGGEWDGYTF.

This clone was counted once. The rearrangement joins TRBV12-3 or TRBV12-4 to TRBJ1-2; TRBD1 might be the D (6 bases). CDR3 size: 13 residues. Trimming removed 5 bases at V and 8 bases at J, with 15 bases between. In DNA, the CDR3 is TGTGCCAGCAGTATCCAGGGGTTTGGAGGCTACACCTTC. Translated: CASSIQGFGGYTF.

This clone was observed a single time. The DNA of the CDR3 is TGTGCCAGCAGCGTAGGGGGCAAAGACTATGGCTACACCTTC. This encodes CASSVGGKDYGYTF. The rearrangement joins TRBV9 to TRBJ1-2; possible D gene TRBD1, 5 bases. The ends were cut back, 0 bases at V and 3 bases at J, with 9 bases in the middle. The CDR3 is made up of 14 amino acids. Germline CDR1 reads SGDLS; CDR2 reads YYNGEE.

DNA for the CDR3: TGTGCCAGCAGCCCATCCAAGAACAAGCAGTACTTC. Translated, it gives CASSPSKNKQYF. The chain links TRBV28 to TRBJ2-7, with D unresolved. The V end lost 6 bases, the J end lost 8 bases, and 14 bases lay between the germline ends. Germline V gives CDR1 MDHEN, CDR2 SYDVKM. CDR3 size: 12 residues.

This rearrangement joins TRBV2 to TRBJ1-1; perhaps TRBD1 as D (6 bases). Germline CDR1 SNHLY, CDR2 FYNNEI. The CDR3 covers 14 residues. Trimming stripped 7 bases from V and 4 bases from J, with 16 bases between. CDR3: CASNRADRGTEAFF. The DNA for the CDR3 is TGTGCCAGCAACAGGGCTGATCGAGGCACTGAAGCTTTCTTT.

The chain recombines TRBV7-6 with TRBJ2-7; TRBD2 might be the D (5 bases). The V gene's germline CDR1 is SGHVS and CDR2 FNYEAQ. Trimming left V 5 bases short and J 6 bases short, with 23 bases between. CDR3 length: 16 amino acids. The CDR3 bases are TGTGCCAGCAGCCCCAACCCCGGCGGGCAAGCTCCCGAGCAGTACTTC. Its translation: CASSPNPGGQAPEQYF.

The gene calls are TRBV19 and TRBJ1-3; D is uncertain. Germline CDR1 is LNHDA and CDR2 is SQIVND (reference sequence). This CDR3 comprises 15 residues. V was cut by 7 bases and J by 4 bases, with 17 bases left in between. The CDR3 is CASTTPLLRGNTIYF. The CDR3 DNA reads as TGTGCCAGTACCACCCCCCTCCTCAGGGGAAACACCATATATTTT.

The rearrangement links TRBV10-3 to TRBJ2-2, with 12 bases that match TRBD1. Unmatched junction bases numbered 11, after V lost 10 bases and J lost 5 bases. The CDR3 is made up of 16 amino acids. CDR1 is ENHRY and CDR2 is SYGVKD in the germline V gene. CDR3 DNA sequence: TGTGCCACCAGGGGGACAGGGGGCAATAGTACCGGGGAGCTGTTTTTT. Amino acids: CATRGTGGNSTGELFF.

The rearrangement uses TRBV10-2 and TRBJ1-3; D is unclear. V dropped 2 bases and J dropped 7 bases, with 6 bases sitting between them. Germline-derived CDR1 and CDR2 are WSHSY and SAAADI. The length of the CDR3 is 12 residues. The CDR3 loop reads CASSEELNTIYF. DNA of the CDR3: TGCGCCAGCAGTGAGGAGCTTAACACCATATATTTT.

V and J are TRBV2 and TRBJ1-2; D is ambiguous. Germline lookup yields CDR1 SNHLY and CDR2 FYNNEI. The CDR3 runs 16 residues. V was shortened by 5 bases and J by 1 base, with 17 bases between the two germline ends. CDR3 sequence reads: CASSSSGRVRNYGYTF. CDR3 DNA: TGTGCCAGCAGTTCCTCGGGGAGGGTCCGTAACTATGGCTACACCTTC.

The V gene is TRBV12-3 or TRBV12-4, the J gene TRBJ2-2; possible D gene TRBD2, 5 bases. V gave up 11 bases and J gave up 4 bases, with 14 bases separating them. This CDR3 has 13 residues. The CDR3 region is CASGIFTTGELFF. The CDR3 DNA reads TGTGCCTCCGGGATTTTTACCACCGGGGAGCTGTTTTTT.

The CDR3 DNA sequence: TGCGCCAGCAGCTCCAGGGGAAACTTTGATTCACCCCTCCACTTT. As protein: CASSSRGNFDSPLHF. This rearrangement joins TRBV5-1 to TRBJ1-6; possible D gene TRBD1, 6 bases. The length of the CDR3 is 15 residues. Trimming removed 3 bases at V and 8 bases at J, with 15 bases between. Per the germline V gene, CDR1 is SGHRS and CDR2 is YFSETQ.

This chain links TRBV19 with TRBJ2-7; 8 positions agree with TRBD1. The ends lost 3 bases at V and 3 bases at J; junction bases unmatched: 7. Germline CDR1 LNHDA, CDR2 SQIVND (reference sequence). This CDR3 is 15 amino acids long. The CDR3 coding sequence is TGTGCCAGTAGTATCCACCTGACAGGGGTCTACGAGCAGTACTTC. Its translation: CASSIHLTGVYEQYF. The whole variable domain, filled in from reference TRBV19 and TRBJ2-7, reads DGGITQSPKYLFRKEGQNVTLSCEQNLNHDAMYWYRQDPGQGLRLIYYSQIVNDFQKGDIAEGYSVSREKKESFPLTVTSAQKNPTAFYLCASSIHLTGVYEQYFGPGTRLTVT.

The chain has TRBV5-1 and TRBJ2-5, with 10 bases that match TRBD2. Germline CDR1 and CDR2: SGHRS and YFSETQ. J lost 5 bases, V lost 3 bases, and 7 bases had no gene match. The CDR3 sequence is 15 residues long. CDR3 sequence: CASSSSGGASETQYF. The CDR3 DNA reads TGCGCCAGCAGCTCCAGCGGGGGGGCCTCGGAGACCCAGTACTTC.

The chain couples TRBV6-5 to TRBJ2-1, with 10 nucleotides matching TRBD2. V lost 7 bases, J lost 0 bases, and 3 bases stayed unmatched. The germline V gene has CDR1 MNHEY and CDR2 SVGAGI. The CDR3 is made up of 15 amino acids. CDR3 in amino acids: CASTLAGTSYNEQFF. CDR3 DNA sequence: TGTGCCAGCACACTAGCGGGGACCTCCTACAATGAGCAGTTCTTC.

The rearrangement joins TRBV7-9 to TRBJ2-7; D possibly corresponds to TRBD2 (5 bases). CDR1 is SEHNR and CDR2 is FQNEAQ in the germline V gene (reference sequence). The CDR3 has 12 amino acids. V dropped 4 bases and J dropped 3 bases, with 7 bases sitting between them. CDR3 sequence (DNA): TGTGCCAGCAGCTCCGGGGTCTACGAGCAGTACTTC. Translating gives CASSSGVYEQYF.

This chain uses TRBV18 with TRBJ1-6, with unresolved D. The CDR3 runs 15 residues. The V and J ends lost 5 bases and 10 bases respectively, with 18 bases between them. Germline CDR1 KGHSH, CDR2 LQKENI. The CDR3 DNA is TGTGCCAGCTCAGAGCGCCCACGGTCGGAGTCACCCCTCCACTTT. It encodes CASSERPRSESPLHF.

The chain recombines TRBV5-1 with TRBJ1-1; D is unresolved. This CDR3 contains 13 residues. The V end lost 5 bases, the J end lost 0 bases, and 8 bases lay between the germline ends. From germline, CDR1 is SGHRS and CDR2 YFSETQ. CDR3 nucleotides: TGCGCCAGCAGGGTACAGTTGAACACTGAAGCTTTCTTT. It specifies CASRVQLNTEAFF.

This sequence joins TRBV10-3 and TRBJ2-2; 7 bases align to TRBD2. Trimming removed 0 bases from V and 6 bases from J; junction bases left unmatched: 4. CDR3 size: 15 residues. Germline assignment: CDR1 ENHRY and CDR2 SYGVKD. The DNA for the CDR3 is TGTGCCATCAGTGAGTCCCCAGGGAGGGCCGGGGAGCTGTTTTTT. Its translation: CAISESPGRAGELFF.

The V gene is TRBV5-1, the J gene TRBJ2-2; D remains ambiguous. This CDR3 is 13 amino acids long. Germline-derived CDR1 and CDR2 are SGHRS and YFSETQ. V lost 3 bases to trimming and J lost 4 bases, with 7 bases between them. CDR3 residues: CASSYQFTGELFF. CDR3 in DNA: TGCGCCAGCAGCTATCAGTTCACCGGGGAGCTGTTTTTT.

The chain joins TRBV11-1 to TRBJ1-1; maybe TRBD1 (5 bases). The CDR3 is 15 residues long. Germline values: CDR1 SGHAT, CDR2 FQDESV (reference sequence). Trimming stripped 5 bases from V and 4 bases from J, with 17 bases between. Here the CDR3 DNA reads TGTGCCAGCAGCGCCCAGGGTGTGGCCGGCACTGAAGCTTTCTTT. Its translation is CASSAQGVAGTEAFF.

The chain recombines TRBV19 with TRBJ1-2; 9 bases fit TRBD1. This CDR3 has 16 amino acids. The V gene's germline CDR1 is LNHDA and CDR2 SQIVND (reference sequence). Trimming removed 3 bases from V and 3 bases from J; junction bases left unmatched: 8. The chain's CDR3 is CASSMGNRGLDYGYTF. DNA for the CDR3: TGTGCCAGTAGTATGGGGAACAGGGGGCTCGACTATGGCTACACCTTC.

The chain is built from TRBV6-5 and TRBJ1-1; no clear D gene. The CDR3 totals 13 residues. The germline CDR1 and CDR2 sequences are MNHEY and SVGAGI. The chain's CDR3 is CPTARGGDTEAFF. In nucleotides, the CDR3 is TGTCCAACAGCCCGGGGTGGGGACACTGAAGCTTTCTTT.

The rearrangement joins TRBV7-9 to TRBJ1-1, with D unclear. V was trimmed by 1 base and J by 3 bases, leaving 12 bases between them. The germline V gene has CDR1 SEHNR and CDR2 FQNEAQ (reference sequence). The CDR3 is 15 residues long. The CDR3: CASSLVKGGHTEAFF. The CDR3 bases are TGTGCCAGCAGCTTAGTAAAGGGAGGTCACACTGAAGCTTTCTTT.

The chain has TRBV11-2 and TRBJ1-1; 8 positions agree with TRBD1. After removal of 5 bases from V and 7 bases from J, the junction contained 6 bases not matched to a gene. CDR1 and CDR2 from the germline V gene are SGHAT and FQNNGV. There are 13 residues in the CDR3. The DNA of the CDR3 is TGTGCCAGCAGCCCGGACAGGGCTGTTGAAGCTTTCTTT. This sequence encodes CASSPDRAVEAFF.